Each of the 21 T cell receptor beta chains below was sequenced from the same sample in a study of blood T cells in healthy people across ages. A second 7 to 11 cycle PCR used barcoded and J-beta primers. TCRdb independently ran MiXCR on the 5' RACE reads; one entry per CDR3 protein. The data contain about 580,000 distinct CDR3 sequences, less than 60% of them singletons. Sample: blood. These receptors were obtained from a man at least 80 years old in good health.

The rearrangement links TRBV9 to TRBJ2-1, with D hard to call. The germline CDR1 and CDR2 sequences are SGDLS and YYNGEE. V shed 0 bases and J shed 0 bases, with 10 bases lying between them. The CDR3 is 16 residues long. The CDR3 DNA is TGTGCCAGCAGCGTAGGGACGACCGTCTCCTACAATGAGCAGTTCTTC. This translates into CASSVGTTVSYNEQFF.

This clonotype was seen more than once but under ten times. This chain joins TRBV4-2 and TRBJ2-1; D not resolved. Trimming stripped 0 bases from V and 5 bases from J, with 5 bases between. From germline, CDR1 is LGHNA and CDR2 YNFKEQ. CDR3 length: 13 amino acids. The DNA of the CDR3 is TGTGCCAGCAGCCAAGAATTTAACAATGAGCAGTTCTTC. Amino acids: CASSQEFNNEQFF.

Many counts were recorded for this clonotype. This chain joins TRBV6-5 and TRBJ2-2; D is unclear. Trimming left V 8 bases short and J 0 bases short, with 13 bases between. CDR3 length: 15 amino acids. Germline CDR1 reads MNHEY; CDR2 reads SVGAGI. For the CDR3, the DNA is TGTGCCAGCGGGATGGGTAGAGCGAACACCGGGGAGCTGTTTTTT. Translation gives CASGMGRANTGELFF.

The V and J genes are TRBV28 and TRBJ2-4; either TRBD1 or TRBD2 may fit D (5 bases each). The J call may be faulty, since TRBJ2-7 better matches the DNA end. This CDR3 is 12 amino acids long. Germline V gives CDR1 MDHEN, CDR2 SYDVKM. In DNA, the CDR3 is TGTGCCAGCAGGAGGGACCCTGACGAGCAGTACTTC. It specifies CASRRDPDEQYF.

A few counts support this clonotype. This clone may be a read error of a much larger clone one base away. This chain links TRBV3-1 with TRBJ2-6, with D possibly TRBD2 on 6 matching bases. The germline V gene has CDR1 LGHDT and CDR2 YNNKEL (reference sequence). The V end was cut by 6 bases, the J end by 3 bases, with 9 bases between. The CDR3 spans 14 residues. The CDR3 nucleotides are TGTGCCAGCAGTCCCGGGGGTGGGGCCAACGTCCTGACTTTC. Residues: CASSPGGGANVLTF.

This clonotype was counted a single time. This rearrangement joins TRBV7-2 to TRBJ2-3, with 9 bases identical to TRBD2. The V and J ends lost 0 bases and 8 bases, in that order; junction bases with no gene match: 9. The CDR3 covers 16 residues. Per germline, CDR1 SGHTA and CDR2 FQGNSA. The CDR3 nucleotides read TGTGCCAGCAGCTTAGCGGGCGGGGGGGATCAGGGTACGCAGTATTTT. It yields the protein CASSLAGGGDQGTQYF.

The chain links TRBV5-1 to TRBJ2-1; 11 bases line up with TRBD2. The V gene's germline CDR1 is SGHRS and CDR2 YFSETQ. With V trimmed by 1 base and J by 0 bases, 6 bases remained unmatched. This CDR3 contains 18 residues. CDR3 DNA: TGCGCCAGCAGCTTGATAATTAGCGGGGGGGGCTCCTACAATGAGCAGTTCTTC. Amino acids: CASSLIISGGGSYNEQFF.

The J gene is TRBJ2-3, the V gene TRBV12-5; D possibly corresponds to TRBD1 (6 bases). V lost 3 bases and J lost 2, with 15 bases in between. The CDR3 has 16 residues. Germline lookup yields CDR1 LGHNT and CDR2 FRNRAP. This CDR3 is CASGFLKGVITDTQYF. The CDR3 DNA follows: TGTGCTAGTGGTTTTTTGAAGGGGGTGATCACAGATACGCAGTATTTT.

The chain combines TRBV11-1 with TRBJ1-2; 8 bases agree with TRBD1. The length of the CDR3 is 17 residues. Germline values: CDR1 SGHAT, CDR2 FQDESV (reference sequence). Germline trimming cut 0 bases from V and 2 bases from J; bases unmatched to any gene: 8. CDR3 protein: CASSLANAGTGNYGYTF. The CDR3, as DNA: TGTGCCAGCAGCTTAGCGAATGCTGGGACAGGAAACTATGGCTACACCTTC.

This clonotype has more than one count but fewer than ten. The rearrangement joins TRBV10-1 to TRBJ1-1; 8 positions match TRBD1. J was trimmed by 6 bases and V by 0 bases; bases with no gene match: 6. This CDR3 spans 15 amino acids. From germline, CDR1 is WNHNN and CDR2 SYGVQD (reference sequence). This chain's CDR3 is CASSESRAGGPEAFF. The CDR3 coding sequence is TGCGCCAGCAGTGAGTCGAGGGCAGGGGGCCCTGAAGCTTTCTTT.

The chain recombines TRBV29-1 with TRBJ2-1; D unclear. Germline lookup yields CDR1 SQVTM and CDR2 ANQGSEA. V lost 1 base and J 12 bases, leaving 13 bases between the germline ends. The CDR3 runs 12 residues. The CDR3 nucleotides are TGCAGCGTTGAAGGCGATTTCTTTGGGCAGTTCTTC. It yields the protein CSVEGDFFGQFF.

This sequence joins TRBV20-1 and TRBJ1-5; no clear D gene. This CDR3 spans 12 amino acids. With 2 bases removed from V and 7 bases from J, the gap between germline ends came to 9 bases. In germline, CDR1 is DFQATT, CDR2 SNEGSKA (reference sequence). The CDR3, as DNA: TGCAGTGCTAGAAAGCAGAGCCAGCCCCAGCATTTT. This encodes CSARKQSQPQHF.

In the case of this clonotype: With a much larger clone just one base away, this may be a read error. V is TRBV9 and J is TRBJ2-1, with a tentative D call TRBD1 (6 bases). Gene TRBJ2-7 matches the end of the DNA better, so the J call may be wrong. The length of the CDR3 is 16 residues. Germline V gives CDR1 SGDLS, CDR2 YYNGEE. The CDR3 bases are TGTGCCAGCAGCTTAGAGGGACAAAGCTCCTACAATGAGCAGTACTTC. Translating gives CASSLEGQSSYNEQYF.

V gene TRBV7-2 combines with J gene TRBJ2-1, with 9 bases matching TRBD2. Unmatched junction bases numbered 9, after V lost 2 bases and J lost 4 bases. Germline V gene data show CDR1 as SGHTA and CDR2 as FQGNSA. The CDR3 runs 17 residues. CDR3 amino acids: CASSLRTGLARYNEQFF. Written as DNA, the CDR3 is TGTGCCAGCAGCTTAAGGACGGGACTAGCAAGGTACAATGAGCAGTTCTTC.

The rearrangement links TRBV20-1 to TRBJ2-1; 7 bases map to TRBD2. Trimming at V came to 3 bases and at J to 4 bases, leaving 6 bases not matched to a gene. The CDR3 extends over 14 amino acids. Germline values: CDR1 DFQATT, CDR2 SNEGSKA (reference sequence). CDR3 DNA sequence: TGCAGTGCTAGCCACCTAGCGGATTACAATGAGCAGTTCTTC. Translation gives CSASHLADYNEQFF.

The chain has TRBV25-1 and TRBJ2-1; the match to TRBD1 covers 9 bases. Germline V lookup: CDR1 MGHDK, CDR2 SYGVNS. The CDR3 is 17 residues long. V lost 5 bases to trimming and J lost 0 bases; unmatched junction nucleotides: 8. This chain's CDR3 is CASSLQTGQGSYNEQFF. Written as DNA, the CDR3 is TGTGCCAGCAGTCTTCAGACGGGACAGGGCTCCTACAATGAGCAGTTCTTC. Full variable domain (outside the CDR3, taken from reference TRBV25-1 and TRBJ2-1): EADIYQTPRYLVIGTGKKITLECSQTMGHDKMYWYQQDPGMELHLIHYSYGVNSTEKGDLSSESTVSRIRTEHFPLTLESARPSHTSQYLCASSLQTGQGSYNEQFFGPGTRLTVL.

In this sample, this clonotype turned up a few times. This chain links TRBV6-5 with TRBJ2-7; possible D gene TRBD1, 5 bases. The germline CDR1 and CDR2 sequences are MNHEY and SVGAGI. Trimming stripped 3 bases from V and 7 bases from J, with 16 bases between. This CDR3 region has 14 residues. The CDR3 DNA reads TGTGCCAGCAGTTATCGCAAAAGGGGCAATGAGCAGTACTTC. This codes for CASSYRKRGNEQYF.

J is TRBJ2-3 and V is TRBV4-3; 8 bases map to TRBD2. Losses at the gene ends were 3 bases for V and 2 bases for J; bases not matched to a gene: 4. This CDR3 has 15 residues. CDR1 and CDR2 (germline): LGHNA, YSLEER. This CDR3 reads CASSHGGGPTDTQYF. The CDR3 DNA follows: TGCGCCAGCAGCCATGGCGGGGGGCCCACAGATACGCAGTATTTT.

This clonotype was observed once. The chain combines TRBV12-3 or TRBV12-4 with TRBJ2-1; 10 nucleotides line up with TRBD2. V lost 7 bases and J lost 3; bases outside the gene matches: 9. This CDR3 spans 16 amino acids. The CDR3 bases are TGTGCCAGCACGGGGGAACTAGCGGGGCTCTACAATGAGCAGTTCTTC. Residues: CASTGELAGLYNEQFF.

This clonotype was observed a handful of times. The CDR3 region is CSARPGAGGYNEQFF. CDR3 nucleotide sequence: TGCAGTGCTAGGCCTGGGGCGGGCGGTTACAATGAGCAGTTCTTC. The gene calls are TRBV20-1 and TRBJ2-1; D is possibly TRBD1 or TRBD2 (5 bases each). The CDR3 consists of 15 residues. Deletions cut 3 bases from V and 4 bases from J, with 16 bases between. Germline loops: CDR1 DFQATT, CDR2 SNEGSKA (reference sequence).

J is TRBJ2-1 and V is TRBV7-9, with 9 bases matching TRBD2. V shed 6 bases, J shed 7 bases, and the junction held 19 bases outside the gene matches. CDR3 size: 18 residues. Germline loops: CDR1 SEHNR, CDR2 FQNEAQ (reference sequence). The CDR3 region is CASSSPGKPAGGGNEQFF. The CDR3 DNA sequence: TGTGCCAGCAGTTCACCAGGAAAGCCGGCGGGAGGGGGGAATGAGCAGTTCTTC.